The 28 T cell receptor beta chains presented below share a single source sample, sequenced in a study of T cells in Graves' hyperthyroidism and ophthalmopathy. There were TCR beta CDR3 regions amplified from RNA transcripts. First-round RT-PCR targeting the TCR CDR3 was performed with the HTBI primer set. MiXCR was run by TCRdb on the multiplex PCR reads, yielding one entry per CDR3 protein. The sample holds a few hundred thousand distinct CDR3 sequences, 40% to 50% seen once. The material sequenced was peripheral blood or thyroid tissue (not recorded which). These receptors were taken from an adult woman with Graves' disease, either hyperthyroidism or ophthalmopathy (not recorded which).

In its sample, this clonotype was seen many times. The CDR3 DNA follows: TGTGCCAGTAGTCTGGGAGGACGGGCTTACGAGCAGTACTTC. Translated, it gives CASSLGGRAYEQYF. V gene TRBV19 combines with J gene TRBJ2-7, with D possibly matching TRBD2 (6 bases). Trimming took off 5 bases at V and 4 bases at J, with 15 bases between the two ends. Germline V CDR1 and CDR2: LNHDA, SQIVND (reference sequence). The CDR3 spans 14 residues.

Notes on this clonotype: Possible read error: a much larger clone is one base away. J is TRBJ1-5 and V is TRBV25-1, with no clear D. Germline CDR1 is MGHDK and CDR2 is SYGVNS. The CDR3 loop spans 15 amino acids. The CDR3 sequence is CVSSEIGRSNQPQHF. CDR3 in DNA: TGTGTCAGCAGTGAAATTGGACGGAGCAATCAGCCCCAGCATTTT.

The chain carries TRBV30 and TRBJ1-2; TRBD1 agrees at 10 bases. In germline, CDR1 is GTSNPN, CDR2 SVGIG (reference sequence). The trim removed 5 bases at V and 4 bases at J, leaving 7 bases unmatched. The CDR3 runs 14 residues. The CDR3 DNA reads TGTGCCTGGGGAACCGGGACAGGGGCCTATGGCTACACCTTC. Protein sequence: CAWGTGTGAYGYTF.

Many counts were recorded for this clonotype. This sequence joins TRBV19 and TRBJ2-5; 8 bases line up with TRBD1. This CDR3 spans 15 amino acids. CDR1 is LNHDA and CDR2 is SQIVND in the germline V gene (reference sequence). The V segment lost 5 bases and the J segment 3 bases; nucleotides outside the gene matches: 8. CDR3 coding DNA: TGTGCCAGTAGTGTCATTGGACAGGGAGAAGAGACCCAGTACTTC. Its protein is CASSVIGQGEETQYF.

This clonotype was counted once. The rearrangement joins TRBV6-6 to TRBJ1-5; D is undetermined. The CDR3 loop spans 16 amino acids. Trimming shortened V by 2 bases and J by 6 bases, and 17 bases separated the two germline ends. CDR1 is MNHNY and CDR2 is SVGAGI in the germline V gene (reference sequence). The CDR3 DNA follows: TGTGCCAGCAGTTACCCCGGGTCGGGCGACGGTCAGCCCCAGCATTTT. Translation: CASSYPGSGDGQPQHF.

This clonotype came up many times. The rearrangement joins TRBV10-3 to TRBJ2-7, with 7 bases matching TRBD1. The germline V gene encodes CDR1 ENHRY and CDR2 SYGVKD. V lost 4 bases and J lost 1; bases outside the gene matches: 4. The CDR3 length is 14 residues. The CDR3 DNA is TGTGCCATCAGTGTCGGGACAGAGTCCTACGAGCAGTACTTC. Amino acid sequence: CAISVGTESYEQYF.

This sequence joins TRBV10-3 and TRBJ1-5; D uncertain. The V gene lost 5 bases and the J gene lost 1 base, with 9 bases spanning the gap. Germline V CDR1 and CDR2: ENHRY, SYGVKD. The CDR3 runs 14 residues. CDR3 protein: CAISFGQSNQPQHF. For the CDR3, the DNA is TGTGCCATCAGTTTCGGGCAGAGCAATCAGCCCCAGCATTTT.

The sample holds a few counts of this clonotype. This chain links TRBV2 with TRBJ2-5, with 7 bases lining up with TRBD2. In germline, CDR1 is SNHLY, CDR2 FYNNEI. CDR3 length equals 14 residues. The ends lost 2 bases at V and 5 bases at J; junction bases unmatched: 5. Written as DNA, the CDR3 is TGTGCCAGCAGTGAACTAGCGGCCCGGGAGACCCAGTACTTC. Translating gives CASSELAARETQYF.

This clonotype was recorded a few times. V usage is TRBV7-6 and J usage is TRBJ1-6, with a possible D match to TRBD1 (6 bases). The germline CDR1 and CDR2 sequences are SGHVS and FNYEAQ. V dropped 5 bases and J dropped 6 bases, with 11 bases sitting between them. CDR3 length: 14 amino acids. CDR3 nucleotides: TGTGCCAGCAGCCAGGGACAATCTAATTCACCCCTCCACTTT. Translating gives CASSQGQSNSPLHF.

This clonotype was detected only once. At one end, the junction sequence differs from germline, possibly due to a read error. The chain employs TRBV29-1 and TRBJ2-5; maybe TRBD2 (6 bases). Germline CDR1 is SQVTM and CDR2 is ANQGSEA. CDR3 length: 12 residues. The CDR3 coding sequence is TGCGGCGTCGGGCGGGGACAAGAGACCCAGTACTTC. This sequence encodes CGVGRGQETQYF.

V usage is TRBV30 and J usage is TRBJ2-7, with a tentative D call TRBD1 (6 bases). Per the germline V gene, CDR1 is GTSNPN and CDR2 is SVGIG (reference sequence). V was pared by 2 bases and J by 3 bases, with 11 bases between. The CDR3 consists of 13 residues. In DNA, the CDR3 is TGTGCCTGGAGTAGGGACAAGGGCTACGAGCAGTACTTC. Translated: CAWSRDKGYEQYF. The variable domain in full, with the rest retrieved from reference TRBV30 and TRBJ2-7, is SQTIHQWPATLVQPVGSPLSLECTVEGTSNPNLYWYRQAAGRGLQLLFYSVGIGQISSEVPQNLSASRPQDRQFILSSKKLLLSDSGFYLCAWSRDKGYEQYFGPGTRLTVT.

The chain uses TRBV12-3 or TRBV12-4 and TRBJ2-4, with unresolved D. Trimming took 2 bases from V and 0 from J, leaving 14 bases between them. The CDR3 runs 17 residues. CDR3 sequence reads: CASSLYPSRLAKNIQYF. CDR3 DNA sequence: TGTGCCAGCAGTTTATATCCGAGTCGTCTAGCCAAAAACATTCAGTACTTC.

This chain uses TRBV6-1 with TRBJ1-5; no clear D. V lost 7 bases to trimming and J lost 2 bases, with 12 bases between them. The CDR3 is made up of 14 amino acids. The V gene's germline CDR1 is MNHNS and CDR2 SASEGT. The CDR3 coding sequence is TGTGCCAGCATTGGCCCTGTGGGCAATCAGCCCCAGCATTTT. It yields the protein CASIGPVGNQPQHF.

J is TRBJ1-2 and V is TRBV25-1; 8 bases are a match to TRBD1. The junction had 10 bases not matched to a gene; V was cut back by 0 bases and J by 7 bases. Germline CDR1 and CDR2: MGHDK and SYGVNS. The CDR3 consists of 16 residues. The CDR3 spells CASSEYDRGGVGGYTF. The CDR3 bases are TGTGCCAGCAGTGAATACGACAGGGGTGGAGTCGGTGGCTACACCTTC.

This clonotype was counted at least ten times. The rearrangement uses TRBV7-3 and TRBJ2-3; D perhaps matches TRBD1 (6 bases). Trimming stripped 5 bases from V and 1 base from J, with 13 bases between. CDR1 and CDR2 from the germline V gene are SGHTA and FQGTGA. This CDR3 comprises 15 residues. In nucleotides, the CDR3 is TGTGCCAGCAGCCGTCAGGGGATCCGCACAGATACGCAGTATTTT. Its translation is CASSRQGIRTDTQYF.

This clonotype came up many times. This CDR3 reads CASSIIEGLLRETQYF. The CDR3 region has the DNA TGTGCCAGCAGCATTATTGAGGGCCTATTGAGGGAGACCCAGTACTTC. V gene TRBV7-8 combines with J gene TRBJ2-5; a possible D gene is TRBD2 (5 bases). V dropped 5 bases and J dropped 5 bases, with 21 bases sitting between them. The CDR3 loop spans 16 amino acids. The germline V gene has CDR1 SGHVS and CDR2 FQNEAQ.

The chain carries TRBV15 and TRBJ1-4, with D unresolved. Trimming cost V 1 base and J 5 bases, with 14 bases left between them. Germline CDR1 reads LNHNV; CDR2 reads YYDKDF (reference sequence). The CDR3 is 16 residues long. CDR3 sequence (DNA): TGTGCCACCAGCAGAGGACCCCTTAGTCTGAATGAAAAACTGTTTTTT. Translated, it gives CATSRGPLSLNEKLFF. The variable domain in full, completed from reference TRBV15 and TRBJ1-4, reads DAMVIQNPRYQVTQFGKPVTLSCSQTLNHNVMYWYQQKSSQAPKLLFHYYDKDFNNEADTPDNFQSRRPNTSFCFLDIRSPGLGDTAMYLCATSRGPLSLNEKLFFGSGTQLSVL.

The rearrangement joins TRBV20-1 to TRBJ2-5, with a weak D call TRBD1 (5 bases). The germline CDR1 and CDR2 sequences are DFQATT and SNEGSKA (reference sequence). V was clipped by 6 bases and J by 5 bases, with 19 bases between them. The CDR3 is 14 amino acids. Written as DNA, the CDR3 is TGCAGTGCCCTACCCCAGGGAAGCTTGGAGACCCAGTACTTC. Translation gives CSALPQGSLETQYF.

The genes are TRBV14 and TRBJ2-7; D gene uncertain. CDR3 size: 14 residues. Trimming cost V 8 bases and J 2 bases, with 16 bases left between them. The germline gives CDR1 SGHDN, CDR2 FVKESK. In DNA form, the CDR3 reads TGTGCCAGCTCACGGACCCTGGGTGCCTACGAGCAGTACTTC. Residues: CASSRTLGAYEQYF.

The chain recombines TRBV15 with TRBJ2-5, with TRBD2 matching over 14 bases. This CDR3 spans 18 amino acids. V dropped 6 bases and J dropped 4; count of bases not matched to a gene: 13. Germline V gene data show CDR1 as LNHNV and CDR2 as YYDKDF (reference sequence). The DNA of the CDR3 is TGTGCCACCAGTCCTAGGACTAGCGGGAGGACCTATTTAGAGACCCAGTACTTC. This encodes CATSPRTSGRTYLETQYF.

This clonotype was found a few times. The chain joins TRBV7-9 to TRBJ1-2; 8 nucleotides line up with TRBD1. CDR3 length: 13 residues. V was pared by 4 bases and J by 7 bases, with 5 bases of the junction left unmatched. Germline assignment: CDR1 SEHNR and CDR2 FQNEAQ (reference sequence). The CDR3 DNA reads TGTGCCAGCAGCTGGACAGGGATGGCTGGCTACACCTTC. Translating it yields CASSWTGMAGYTF.

This clonotype has just a few counts. The chain employs TRBV20-1 and TRBJ1-5; no reliable D call. V lost 5 bases, J lost 6 bases, and 17 bases lay in between. This CDR3 contains 14 residues. Germline V lookup: CDR1 DFQATT, CDR2 SNEGSKA (reference sequence). CDR3 in amino acids: CSAYSGDAGQPQHF. In DNA form, the CDR3 reads TGCAGTGCTTATTCAGGAGATGCGGGTCAGCCCCAGCATTTT.

This clonotype was detected ten times or more. The rearrangement uses TRBV7-3 and TRBJ2-7; D is possibly TRBD1 (6 bases). The germline gives CDR1 SGHTA, CDR2 FQGTGA. Trimming shortened V by 3 bases and J by 6 bases, and 18 bases separated the two germline ends. The CDR3 contains 15 residues. This CDR3 is CASSLNGQGFGEQYF. CDR3 nucleotides: TGTGCCAGCAGCTTGAACGGGCAGGGGTTTGGCGAGCAGTACTTC.

The chain links TRBV15 to TRBJ1-5; 8 nucleotides match TRBD1. J was trimmed by 5 bases and V by 3 bases; bases with no gene match: 9. CDR1 LNHNV and CDR2 YYDKDF come from the germline V gene (reference sequence). The length of the CDR3 is 16 residues. This CDR3 reads CATSSEGGTGDQPQHF. The CDR3, as DNA: TGTGCCACCAGCAGCGAAGGAGGGACAGGAGATCAGCCCCAGCATTTT. Full variable domain (outside the CDR3, taken from reference TRBV15 and TRBJ1-5): DAMVIQNPRYQVTQFGKPVTLSCSQTLNHNVMYWYQQKSSQAPKLLFHYYDKDFNNEADTPDNFQSRRPNTSFCFLDIRSPGLGDTAMYLCATSSEGGTGDQPQHFGDGTRLSIL.

This clonotype was seen more than once but under ten times. This rearrangement joins TRBV7-9 to TRBJ2-7; a possible D gene is TRBD1 (5 bases). With 0 bases removed from V and 5 bases from J, the gap between germline ends came to 11 bases. The germline V gene encodes CDR1 SEHNR and CDR2 FQNEAQ (reference sequence). This CDR3 spans 14 amino acids. This chain's CDR3 is CASSLADIVHEQYF. The DNA for the CDR3 is TGTGCCAGCAGCTTAGCGGACATCGTCCACGAGCAGTACTTC.

As for this clonotype: A much larger clone differs by one base, so this may be a read error. V usage is TRBV10-3 and J usage is TRBJ2-2; no definite D call. There are 11 residues in the CDR3. Germline V gene data show CDR1 as ENHRY and CDR2 as SYGVKD. The V gene lost 4 bases and the J gene lost 8 bases, with 5 bases spanning the gap. The CDR3 reads CAISGLGELFF. In DNA, the CDR3 is TGTGCCATCAGTGGCCTTGGGGAGCTGTTTTTT.

The V and J genes are TRBV10-3 and TRBJ2-5; 9 bases line up with TRBD1. Per the germline V gene, CDR1 is ENHRY and CDR2 is SYGVKD. This CDR3 is built from 15 residues. V shed 6 bases and J 9 bases; nucleotides not matched to a gene: 14. The CDR3 sequence: CAIRSGTGGNQPQYF. Written as DNA, the CDR3 is TGTGCCATCAGGTCGGGCACAGGGGGCAATCAGCCCCAGTACTTC.

In this sample, this clonotype turned up many times. The chain links TRBV20-1 to TRBJ2-5; no reliable D call. There are 14 residues in the CDR3. Trimming shortened V by 0 bases and J by 2 bases, and 10 bases separated the two germline ends. Germline CDR1 reads DFQATT; CDR2 reads SNEGSKA (reference sequence). The CDR3 region has the DNA TGCAGTGCTAGAGATTTGGGTCGGCAAGAGACCCAGTACTTC. It translates to CSARDLGRQETQYF.